The next 9 T cell receptor beta chains were all read from a single sample in a study of response to subunit inactivated influenza vaccine. TCRdb used MiXCR to reprocess the RT-PCR reads, holding one entry per CDR3 protein. Of 590,000 or so distinct CDR3 sequences listed, 13% to 15% were seen once; the top ten hold 7.5% to 8%. The material was PBMCs from blood, obtained roughly 2 weeks before vaccination. The origin of the receptors is a man aged 45-60 years who received an inactivated influenza vaccine.

This clonotype was seen many times. DNA for the CDR3: TGTGCCAGCAGTGATTACAGGGGTTACGAGCAGTACTTC. Its protein product is CASSDYRGYEQYF. V is TRBV25-1 and J is TRBJ2-7; the match to TRBD1 covers 7 bases. Germline lookup yields CDR1 MGHDK and CDR2 SYGVNS. The V gene end was trimmed by 3 bases and the J gene end by 4 bases; junction bases not matched to a gene: 3. The CDR3 extends over 13 amino acids.

The chain employs TRBV20-1 and TRBJ2-3, with TRBD2 matching 10 bases. Germline loops: CDR1 DFQATT, CDR2 SNEGSKA (reference sequence). V lost 2 bases to trimming and J lost 5 bases; unmatched junction nucleotides: 7. CDR3 length: 15 residues. CDR3: CSARSRASGRDTQYF. CDR3 DNA sequence: TGCAGTGCTAGAAGTCGGGCTAGCGGGAGAGATACGCAGTATTTT.

This clonotype has more than one count but fewer than ten. The chain employs TRBV5-1 and TRBJ2-7, with 7 bases identical to TRBD1. This CDR3 has 14 residues. Germline V lookup: CDR1 SGHRS, CDR2 YFSETQ. V shed 4 bases and J 6 bases; nucleotides not matched to a gene: 10. The CDR3 spells CASSGGRDRSEQYF. The DNA of the CDR3 is TGCGCCAGCAGCGGGGGTAGGGACAGAAGCGAGCAGTACTTC.

This clonotype has only one observation. The chain uses TRBV24-1 and TRBJ2-5; D unclear. Germline loops: CDR1 KGHDR, CDR2 SFDVKD. This CDR3 has 16 residues. Trimming shortened V by 4 bases and J by 2 bases, and 16 bases separated the two germline ends. The CDR3 here is CATSDPRSTIQETQYF. DNA for the CDR3: TGTGCCACCAGTGACCCCCGAAGCACCATACAAGAGACCCAGTACTTC.

This clonotype came up a few times. The chain recombines TRBV24-1 with TRBJ2-5, with 8 bases matching TRBD1. The V segment lost 3 bases and the J segment 3 bases; nucleotides outside the gene matches: 5. The CDR3 runs 15 residues. The germline V gene has CDR1 KGHDR and CDR2 SFDVKD. The CDR3 coding sequence is TGTGCCACCAGTGATCTGACAGGGGTTGAAGAGACCCAGTACTTC. Its translation: CATSDLTGVEETQYF.

This rearrangement joins TRBV3-1 to TRBJ2-2; 11 positions agree with TRBD2. This CDR3 has 16 amino acids. The germline gives CDR1 LGHDT, CDR2 YNNKEL (reference sequence). J gave up 3 bases and V 3 bases, and 3 bases lay outside the gene matches. The CDR3 coding sequence is TGTGCCAGCAGCCAGGGGACTAGCGGTTACACCGGGGAGCTGTTTTTT. It translates to CASSQGTSGYTGELFF.

Only a few counts were recorded for this clonotype. The chain combines TRBV6-5 with TRBJ2-5; TRBD1 agrees at 7 bases. Germline V gene sequence: CDR1 MNHEY, CDR2 SVGAGI. The CDR3 length is 15 residues. The V segment lost 2 bases and the J segment 5 bases; nucleotides outside the gene matches: 8. The CDR3 coding sequence is TGTGCCAGCAGTTACCCCAACAGGGGAAGGGAGACCCAGTACTTC. This encodes CASSYPNRGRETQYF.

This clonotype was observed a few times. The chain employs TRBV20-1 and TRBJ2-2; TRBD2 aligns across 8 bases. The CDR3 is 14 residues long. V trimming: 6 bases; J trimming: 5 bases; junction bases outside the gene matches: 8. Per the germline V gene, CDR1 is DFQATT and CDR2 is SNEGSKA (reference sequence). CDR3 residues: CSALGLEDTGELFF. The CDR3 region has the DNA TGCAGTGCCTTGGGACTAGAGGATACCGGGGAGCTGTTTTTT.

This clonotype turned up a few times. The DNA of the CDR3 is TGTGCCAGCAGCTCTGCTACACGGCTCGGCGGGACAGGGACAGATACGCAGTATTTT. Translated, it gives CASSSATRLGGTGTDTQYF. V gene TRBV11-2 combines with J gene TRBJ2-3; TRBD1 matches 9 bases. The CDR3 runs to 19 residues. From germline, CDR1 is SGHAT and CDR2 FQNNGV. V trimming: 4 bases; J trimming: 3 bases; junction bases outside the gene matches: 17.